Listed here are 20 T cell receptor beta chains from one sample, sequenced in a study of beta chain features in type 1 diabetes. Expressed TCRB transcripts were sequenced after all isolated RNA was converted to cDNA. Sequencing was performed with immunoSEQ multiplex PCR; in TCRdb, only in-frame clones are kept and a portion is missing. The sample has about 290,000 clones, around 7.3% seen once. The specimen sequenced was central memory CD4+ T cells from blood. These receptors came from a woman aged 18-29 years in good health.

This chain connects TRBV18 to TRBJ2-6; D is unclear. Germline assignment: CDR1 KGHSH and CDR2 LQKENI. CDR3 length: 17 amino acids. V shed 0 bases and J shed 1 base, with 10 bases lying between them. CDR3 coding DNA: TGTGCCAGCTCACCACCGAATTCAGTATCTGGGGCCAACGTCCTGACTTTC. Translating gives CASSPPNSVSGANVLTF. Using reference TRBV18 and TRBJ2-6 for the parts outside the CDR3, the full variable domain is NAGVMQNPRHLVRRRGQEARLRCSPMKGHSHVYWYRQLPEEGLKFMVYLQKENIIDESGMPKERFSAEFPKEGPSILRIQQVVRGDSAAYFCASSPPNSVSGANVLTFGAGSRLTVL.

This clone was counted between two and nine times. The chain recombines TRBV10-3 with TRBJ2-5; TRBD1 matches at 10 bases. The CDR3 has 16 amino acids. Per the germline V gene, CDR1 is ENHRY and CDR2 is SYGVKD. V lost 3 bases to trimming and J lost 4 bases; unmatched junction nucleotides: 8. In nucleotides, the CDR3 is TGTGCCATCAGTGATCCGGGACAGGGGAGGAGAGAGACCCAGTACTTC. Amino acids: CAISDPGQGRRETQYF.

This clone was counted between two and nine times. This chain connects TRBV18 to TRBJ2-1, with 7 nucleotides matching TRBD2. J gave up 7 bases and V 3 bases, and 15 bases lay outside the gene matches. Germline CDR1 reads KGHSH; CDR2 reads LQKENI. This CDR3 region has 17 residues. The CDR3 DNA is TGTGCCAGCTCACCTACCGAAGCGGGACGGAGGTTGAATGAGCAGTTCTTC. Translation gives CASSPTEAGRRLNEQFF.

The chain carries TRBV7-2 and TRBJ2-1; 14 nucleotides match TRBD2. V shed 6 bases and J 7 bases; nucleotides not matched to a gene: 8. CDR1 is SGHTA, CDR2 FQGNSA, per germline. The CDR3 spans 16 residues. Here the CDR3 DNA reads TGTGCCAGCAGAATAGGGGGACTAGCGGGAGTGAATGAGCAGTTCTTC. As protein: CASRIGGLAGVNEQFF.

This clone was seen repeatedly, ten times or more. The rearrangement links TRBV6-6 to TRBJ2-7, with D perhaps matching TRBD2 (5 bases). Trimming removed 4 bases from V and 7 bases from J, with 11 bases in between. The CDR3 consists of 12 residues. CDR1 is MNHNY and CDR2 is SVGAGI in the germline V gene (reference sequence). The CDR3 DNA sequence: TGTGCCAGCAGTTCCTCACCGGGGGAGCAGTACGTC. Translation: CASSSSPGEQYV.

This clone was seen ten or more times. The rearrangement joins TRBV19 to TRBJ2-1; D ambiguous. CDR3 length: 13 amino acids. V lost 3 bases, J lost 7 bases, and 10 bases lay in between. Germline CDR1 reads LNHDA; CDR2 reads SQIVND (reference sequence). The CDR3 region is CASSMFQLNEQFF. The CDR3 DNA is TGTGCCAGTAGTATGTTCCAGCTTAATGAGCAGTTCTTC.

The chain combines TRBV4-2 with TRBJ2-7, with TRBD1 identical over 8 bases. Germline V gene data show CDR1 as LGHNA and CDR2 as YNFKEQ. CDR3 size: 15 residues. The trim removed 1 base at V and 6 bases at J, leaving 8 bases unmatched. The CDR3 sequence: CASSQVDREFGEQYF. CDR3 nucleotide sequence: TGTGCCAGCAGCCAAGTGGACAGGGAGTTTGGCGAGCAGTACTTC.

This clone was picked up a small number of times. The J gene is TRBJ1-1, the V gene TRBV5-6; D unresolved. The length of the CDR3 is 14 residues. CDR1 is SGHDT, CDR2 YYEEEE, per germline. V was shortened by 4 bases and J by 1 base, with 11 bases between the two germline ends. The CDR3 sequence: CASSPLTENTEAFF. The CDR3 DNA reads TGTGCCAGCAGCCCCCTCACAGAGAACACTGAAGCTTTCTTT.

This clone was recorded a few times. The CDR3 DNA follows: TGTGCCAGCAGCGATAATAGGGTCTCCTACGAGCAGTACGTC. Translating it yields CASSDNRVSYEQYV. The V gene is TRBV11-2, the J gene TRBJ2-7; D unresolved. Trimming pared 5 bases from V and 0 bases from J, leaving 11 bases between. The CDR3 totals 14 residues. The germline gives CDR1 SGHAT, CDR2 FQNNGV.

The J gene is TRBJ2-5, the V gene TRBV7-3, with 10 bases identical to TRBD2. V lost 5 bases to trimming and J lost 3 bases; unmatched junction nucleotides: 12. CDR1 and CDR2 from the germline V gene are SGHTA and FQGTGA. The CDR3 covers 17 residues. The CDR3 nucleotides read TGTGCCAGCAGCCCACGACGGGCTAGCGGGGGAAAAGAGACCCAGTACTTC. Translated: CASSPRRASGGKETQYF.

The chain couples TRBV7-9 to TRBJ1-1; D is unresolved. The V end was cut by 5 bases, the J end by 4 bases, with 17 bases between. Germline V gene lookup returns CDR1 SEHNR and CDR2 FQNEAQ (reference sequence). There are 15 residues in the CDR3. The CDR3 is CASSPSQAYSTEAFF. As DNA, the CDR3 is TGTGCCAGCAGCCCAAGTCAGGCTTATAGCACTGAAGCTTTCTTT.

This clone appeared many times. The chain links TRBV27 to TRBJ1-1; the D is unclear. The CDR3 has 16 amino acids. Germline loops: CDR1 MNHEY, CDR2 SMNVEV (reference sequence). V was cut by 3 bases and J by 0 bases, with 14 bases left in between. As DNA, the CDR3 is TGTGCCAGCAGTTTTATTGGAATCGGGGTGAACACTGAAGCTTTCTTT. Translated, it gives CASSFIGIGVNTEAFF.

This clone showed up just a few times. The V and J genes are TRBV11-2 and TRBJ2-5; 10 bases are a match to TRBD1. There are 16 residues in the CDR3. Germline CDR1 SGHAT, CDR2 FQNNGV. Losses at the gene ends were 1 base for V and 5 bases for J; bases not matched to a gene: 7. The CDR3 DNA follows: TGTGCCAGCAGCTTAGGGGTGGACAGGGGGTGGGAGACCCAGTACTTC. Amino acid sequence: CASSLGVDRGWETQYF.

The chain has TRBV18 and TRBJ1-4; TRBD1 matches at 7 bases. The junction had 16 bases not matched to a gene; V was cut back by 3 bases and J by 0 bases. Looked up from germline, CDR1 is KGHSH and CDR2 is LQKENI. CDR3 length: 20 amino acids. CDR3 sequence: CASSPWGPDRAVATNEKLFF. In nucleotides, the CDR3 is TGTGCCAGCTCACCTTGGGGGCCCGACAGGGCGGTCGCAACTAATGAAAAACTGTTTTTT.

This clone was counted a few times. Its ends do not fully match the called genes, so a read error is possible. This chain joins TRBV7-3 and TRBJ2-6, with D unclear. The CDR3 contains 14 residues. The germline V gene encodes CDR1 SGHTA and CDR2 FQGTGA. CDR3 residues: CASSLTPGANVLTF. The CDR3 DNA is TGTGCCAGCAGCCTAACCCCTGGGGCCAACGTCCTGACTTTC.

The V and J genes are TRBV27 and TRBJ2-7; 7 bases match TRBD2. This CDR3 contains 18 residues. J was trimmed by 4 bases and V by 2 bases; bases with no gene match: 17. Germline loops: CDR1 MNHEY, CDR2 SMNVEV (reference sequence). As DNA, the CDR3 is TGTGCCAGCAGTTTACGGTTTGAATATAGCGGGTCCTCGTACGAGCAGTACTTC. This gives the protein CASSLRFEYSGSSYEQYF.

This chain links TRBV27 with TRBJ2-5; 9 nucleotides match TRBD1. CDR3 length: 15 amino acids. CDR1 is MNHEY, CDR2 SMNVEV, per germline (reference sequence). Unmatched junction bases numbered 2, after V lost 2 bases and J lost 1 base. CDR3 amino acids: CASSLGDRAQETQYF. DNA of the CDR3: TGTGCCAGCAGTTTAGGGGACAGGGCCCAAGAGACCCAGTACTTC.

This clone was picked up a small number of times. This chain connects TRBV6-7 to TRBJ2-3, with 7 bases aligning to TRBD2. TRBV6-7 is sorted into the ORF group, with uncertain function. The CDR3 is 18 residues long. Trimming at V came to 2 bases and at J to 1 base, leaving 12 bases not matched to a gene. CDR3 region: CASSYRGEPLFRTDTQYF. CDR3 in DNA: TGTGCCAGCAGTTACCGGGGGGAGCCGCTATTCCGCACAGATACGCAGTATTTT.

V gene TRBV5-1 combines with J gene TRBJ2-4, with D perhaps TRBD1 or TRBD2 (5 bases each). Germline lookup yields CDR1 SGHRS and CDR2 YFSETQ. V dropped 3 bases and J dropped 6 bases, with 13 bases sitting between them. CDR3 length: 14 amino acids. The CDR3 region is CASSSGTTGNIQYF. CDR3 bases: TGCGCCAGCAGCTCCGGGACCACCGGAAACATTCAGTACTTC.

V and J are TRBV7-2 and TRBJ2-5; 8 nucleotides align to TRBD1. V lost 5 bases to trimming and J lost 2 bases; unmatched junction nucleotides: 13. Germline-derived CDR1 and CDR2 are SGHTA and FQGNSA. This CDR3 has 17 residues. The CDR3 coding sequence is TGTGCCAGCAGCCCACAACGGACAGGGCGGTCACAAGAGACCCAGTACTTC. This encodes CASSPQRTGRSQETQYF.